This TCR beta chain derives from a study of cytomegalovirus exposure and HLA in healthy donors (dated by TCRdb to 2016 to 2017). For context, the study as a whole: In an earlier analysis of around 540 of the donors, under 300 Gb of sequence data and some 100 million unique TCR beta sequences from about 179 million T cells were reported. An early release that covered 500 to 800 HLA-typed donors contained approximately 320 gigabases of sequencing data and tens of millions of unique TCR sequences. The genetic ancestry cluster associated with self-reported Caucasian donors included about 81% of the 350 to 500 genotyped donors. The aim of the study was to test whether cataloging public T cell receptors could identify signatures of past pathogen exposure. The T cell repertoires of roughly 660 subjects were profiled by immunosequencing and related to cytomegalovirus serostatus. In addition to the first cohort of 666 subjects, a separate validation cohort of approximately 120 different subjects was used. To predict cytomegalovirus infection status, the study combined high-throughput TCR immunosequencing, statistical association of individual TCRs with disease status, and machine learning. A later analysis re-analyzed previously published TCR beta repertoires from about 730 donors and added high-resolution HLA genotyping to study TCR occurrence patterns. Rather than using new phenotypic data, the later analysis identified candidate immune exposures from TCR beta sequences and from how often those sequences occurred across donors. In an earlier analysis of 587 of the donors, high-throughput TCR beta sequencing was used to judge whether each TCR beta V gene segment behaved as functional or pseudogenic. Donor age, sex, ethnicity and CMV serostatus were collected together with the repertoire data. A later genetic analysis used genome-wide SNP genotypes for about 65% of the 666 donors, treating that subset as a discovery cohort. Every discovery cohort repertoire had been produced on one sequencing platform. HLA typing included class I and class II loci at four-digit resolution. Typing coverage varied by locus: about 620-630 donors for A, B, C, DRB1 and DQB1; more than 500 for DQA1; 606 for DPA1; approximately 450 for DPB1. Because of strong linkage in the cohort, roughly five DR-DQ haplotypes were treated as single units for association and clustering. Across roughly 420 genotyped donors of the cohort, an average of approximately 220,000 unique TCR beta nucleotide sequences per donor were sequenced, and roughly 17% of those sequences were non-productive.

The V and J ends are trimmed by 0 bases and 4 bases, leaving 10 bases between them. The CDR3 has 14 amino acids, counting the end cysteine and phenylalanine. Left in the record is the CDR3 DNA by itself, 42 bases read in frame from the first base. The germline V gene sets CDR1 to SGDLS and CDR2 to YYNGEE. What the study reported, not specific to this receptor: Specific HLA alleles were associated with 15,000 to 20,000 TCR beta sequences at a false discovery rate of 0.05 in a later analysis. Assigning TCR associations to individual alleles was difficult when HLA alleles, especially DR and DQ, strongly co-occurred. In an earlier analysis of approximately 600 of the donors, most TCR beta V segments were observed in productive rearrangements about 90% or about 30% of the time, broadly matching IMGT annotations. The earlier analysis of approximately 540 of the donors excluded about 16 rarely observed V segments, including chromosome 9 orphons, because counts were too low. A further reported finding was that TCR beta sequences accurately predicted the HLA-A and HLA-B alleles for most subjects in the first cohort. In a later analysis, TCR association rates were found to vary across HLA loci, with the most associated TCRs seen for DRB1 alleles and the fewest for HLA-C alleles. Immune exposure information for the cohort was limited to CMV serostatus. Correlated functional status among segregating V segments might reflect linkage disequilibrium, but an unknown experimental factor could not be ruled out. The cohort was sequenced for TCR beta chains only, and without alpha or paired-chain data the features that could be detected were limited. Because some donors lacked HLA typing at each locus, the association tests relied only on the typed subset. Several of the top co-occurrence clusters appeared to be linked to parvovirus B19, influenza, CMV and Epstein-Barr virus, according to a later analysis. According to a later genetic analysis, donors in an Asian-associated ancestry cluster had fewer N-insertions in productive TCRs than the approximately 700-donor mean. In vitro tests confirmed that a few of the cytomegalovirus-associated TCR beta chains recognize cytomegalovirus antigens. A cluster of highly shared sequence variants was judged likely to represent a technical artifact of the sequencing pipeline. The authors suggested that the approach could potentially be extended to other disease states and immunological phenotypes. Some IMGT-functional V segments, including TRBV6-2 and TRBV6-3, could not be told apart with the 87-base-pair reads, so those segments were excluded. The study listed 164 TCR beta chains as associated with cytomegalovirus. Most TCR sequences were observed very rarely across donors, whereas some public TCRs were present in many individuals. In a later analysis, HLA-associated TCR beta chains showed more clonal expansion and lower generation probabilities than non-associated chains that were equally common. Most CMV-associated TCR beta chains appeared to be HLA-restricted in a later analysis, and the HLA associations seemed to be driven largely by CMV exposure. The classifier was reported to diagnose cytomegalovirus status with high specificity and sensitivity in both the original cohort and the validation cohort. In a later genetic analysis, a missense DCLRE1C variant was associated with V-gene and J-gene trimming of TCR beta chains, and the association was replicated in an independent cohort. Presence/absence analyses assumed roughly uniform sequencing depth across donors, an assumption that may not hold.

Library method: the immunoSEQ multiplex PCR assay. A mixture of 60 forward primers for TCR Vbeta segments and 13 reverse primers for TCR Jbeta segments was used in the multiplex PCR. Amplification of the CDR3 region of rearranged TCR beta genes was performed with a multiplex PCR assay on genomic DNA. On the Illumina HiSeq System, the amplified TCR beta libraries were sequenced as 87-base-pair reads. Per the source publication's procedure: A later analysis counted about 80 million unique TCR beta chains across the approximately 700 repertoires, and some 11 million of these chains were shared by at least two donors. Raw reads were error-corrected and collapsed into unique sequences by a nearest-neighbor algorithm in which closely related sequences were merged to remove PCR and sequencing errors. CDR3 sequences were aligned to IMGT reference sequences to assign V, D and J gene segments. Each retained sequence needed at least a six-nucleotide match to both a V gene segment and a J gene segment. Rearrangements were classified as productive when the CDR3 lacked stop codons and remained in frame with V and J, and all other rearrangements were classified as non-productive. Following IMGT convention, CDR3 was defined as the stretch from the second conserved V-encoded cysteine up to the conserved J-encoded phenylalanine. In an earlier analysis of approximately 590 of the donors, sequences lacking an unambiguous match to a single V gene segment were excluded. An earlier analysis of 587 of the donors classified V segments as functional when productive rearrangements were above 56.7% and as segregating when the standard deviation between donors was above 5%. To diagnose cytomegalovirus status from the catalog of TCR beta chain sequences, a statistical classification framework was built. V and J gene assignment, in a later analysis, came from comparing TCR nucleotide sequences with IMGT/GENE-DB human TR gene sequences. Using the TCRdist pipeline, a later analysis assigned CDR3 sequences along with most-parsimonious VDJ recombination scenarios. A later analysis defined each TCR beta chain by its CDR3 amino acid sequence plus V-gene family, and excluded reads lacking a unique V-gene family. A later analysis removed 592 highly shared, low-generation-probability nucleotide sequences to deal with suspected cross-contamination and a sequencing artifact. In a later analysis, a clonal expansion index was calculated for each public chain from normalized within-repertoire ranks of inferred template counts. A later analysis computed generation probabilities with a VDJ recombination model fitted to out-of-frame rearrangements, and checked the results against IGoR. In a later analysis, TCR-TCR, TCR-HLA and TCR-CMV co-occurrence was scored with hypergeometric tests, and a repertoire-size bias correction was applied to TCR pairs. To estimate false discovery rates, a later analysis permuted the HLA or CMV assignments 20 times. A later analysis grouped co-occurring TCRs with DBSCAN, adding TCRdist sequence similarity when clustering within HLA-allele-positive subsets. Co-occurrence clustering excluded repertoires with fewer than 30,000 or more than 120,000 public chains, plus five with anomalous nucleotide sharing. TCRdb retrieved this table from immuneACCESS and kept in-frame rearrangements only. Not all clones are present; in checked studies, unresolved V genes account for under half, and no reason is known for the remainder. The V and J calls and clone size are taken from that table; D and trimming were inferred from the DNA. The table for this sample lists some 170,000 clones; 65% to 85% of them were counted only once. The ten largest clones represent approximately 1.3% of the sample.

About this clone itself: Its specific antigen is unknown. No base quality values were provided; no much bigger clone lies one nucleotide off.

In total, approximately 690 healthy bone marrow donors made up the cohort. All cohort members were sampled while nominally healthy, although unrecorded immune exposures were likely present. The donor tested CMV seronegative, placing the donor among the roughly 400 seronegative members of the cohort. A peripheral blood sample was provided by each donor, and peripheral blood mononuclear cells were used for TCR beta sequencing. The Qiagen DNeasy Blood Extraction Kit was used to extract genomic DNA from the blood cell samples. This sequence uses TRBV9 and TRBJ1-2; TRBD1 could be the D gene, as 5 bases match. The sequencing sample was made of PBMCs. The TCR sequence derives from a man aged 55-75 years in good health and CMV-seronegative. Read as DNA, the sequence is TGTGCCAGCAGCGTAGGAGGTAGGGGCTATGGCTACACCTTC. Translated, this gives CASSVGGRGYGYTF.